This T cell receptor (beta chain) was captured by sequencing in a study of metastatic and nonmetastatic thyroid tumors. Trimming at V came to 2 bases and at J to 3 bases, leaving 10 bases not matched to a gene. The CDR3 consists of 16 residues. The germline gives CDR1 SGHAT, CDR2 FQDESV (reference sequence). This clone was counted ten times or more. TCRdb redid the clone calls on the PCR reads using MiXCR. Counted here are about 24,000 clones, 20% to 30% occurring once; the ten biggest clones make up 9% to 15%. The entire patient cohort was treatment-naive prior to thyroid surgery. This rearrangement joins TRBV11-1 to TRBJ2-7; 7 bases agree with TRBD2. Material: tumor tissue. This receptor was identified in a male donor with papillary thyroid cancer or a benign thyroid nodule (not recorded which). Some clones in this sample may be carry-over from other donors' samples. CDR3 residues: CASSLTSGGENYEQYF. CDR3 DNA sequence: TGTGCCAGCAGCTTAACCTCTGGGGGGGAGAACTACGAGCAGTACTTC.